A selection of T cell receptor beta chains follows, all from one sample in a study of blood T cell repertoires in COVID-19. Here immunoSEQ multiplex PCR was the method, and the copy in TCRdb shows in-frame clones only, minus some. This table holds some 150,000 clones, about 82% found once. The sample comprised PBMCs or T cells enriched from blood (not recorded which). These receptors were collected from a woman between 40 and 55 years old who had recovered from COVID-19. Both conserved end residues are part of each CDR3. The D gene is left open where the match is weak. The listing skips clone size in some rows; elsewhere it reads once, few, many or a size class.

j_gene: TRBJ2-7
v_gene: TRBV6-5
d_gene: TRBD1
abundance: .
CDR3aa: CASIGTGLYEQYF
CDR3nt: TGTGCCAGCATTGGGACAGGACTTTACGAGCAGTACTTC

j_gene: TRBJ2-5
v_gene: TRBV20-1
d_gene: TRBD2
abundance: .
CDR3aa: CSASLAGESWETQYF
CDR3nt: TGCAGTGCTAGTTTAGCGGGAGAGTCTTGGGAGACCCAGTACTTC

j_gene: TRBJ1-1
v_gene: TRBV30
d_gene: .
abundance: .
CDR3aa: CAWSTQGLVAFF
CDR3nt: TGTGCCTGGAGTACCCAGGGTTTGGTAGCTTTCTTT

j_gene: TRBJ2-1
v_gene: TRBV30
d_gene: TRBD2
abundance: few
CDR3aa: CAIGTSGGYNEQFF
CDR3nt: TGTGCCATAGGGACTAGCGGGGGCTACAATGAGCAGTTCTTC

j_gene: TRBJ2-1
v_gene: TRBV5-1
d_gene: .
abundance: .
CDR3aa: CASSFGQGTYNEQFF
CDR3nt: TGCGCCAGCAGCTTCGGGCAGGGCACCTACAATGAGCAGTTCTTC

j_gene: TRBJ2-6
v_gene: TRBV9
d_gene: .
abundance: .
CDR3aa: CASSTQVSGANVLTF
CDR3nt: TGTGCCAGCAGCACACAAGTCTCTGGGGCCAACGTCCTGACTTTC

j_gene: TRBJ2-3
v_gene: TRBV10-3
d_gene: TRBD1
abundance: .
CDR3aa: CALKQGAQADTQYF
CDR3nt: TGTGCCCTTAAACAGGGGGCGCAGGCAGATACGCAGTATTTT

j_gene: TRBJ1-1
v_gene: TRBV6-5
d_gene: .
abundance: once
CDR3aa: CASSYSPGSREAFF
CDR3nt: TGTGCCAGCAGTTACTCGCCCGGGAGTCGTGAAGCTTTCTTT

j_gene: TRBJ2-7
v_gene: TRBV11-2
d_gene: .
abundance: once
CDR3aa: CASSPWTRYEQYF
CDR3nt: TGTGCCAGCAGCCCATGGACTCGTTACGAGCAGTACTTC

j_gene: TRBJ2-7
v_gene: TRBV2
d_gene: TRBD1
abundance: once
CDR3aa: CASSDRGLSYEQYF
CDR3nt: TGTGCCAGCAGTGACAGGGGGCTGTCCTACGAGCAGTACTTC

j_gene: TRBJ1-4
v_gene: TRBV7-9
d_gene: TRBD1
abundance: .
CDR3aa: CASSSRDSSNEKLFF
CDR3nt: TGTGCCAGCAGCTCTCGGGACAGTTCAAATGAAAAACTGTTTTTT

j_gene: TRBJ1-4
v_gene: TRBV10-3
d_gene: .
abundance: .
CDR3aa: CAIRPELEGEKLFF
CDR3nt: TGTGCCATCAGACCGGAGTTGGAGGGGGAAAAACTGTTTTTT

j_gene: TRBJ1-5
v_gene: TRBV6-5
d_gene: .
abundance: .
CDR3aa: CASSPRTLVLQPQHF
CDR3nt: TGTGCCAGCAGTCCCCGGACACTGGTACTTCAGCCCCAGCATTTT

j_gene: TRBJ2-1
v_gene: TRBV7-9
d_gene: .
abundance: .
CDR3aa: CASSSQGGGDIYEQFF
CDR3nt: TGTGCCAGCAGCTCCCAAGGAGGGGGGGATATCTATGAGCAGTTCTTC

j_gene: TRBJ2-3
v_gene: TRBV25-1
d_gene: .
abundance: once
CDR3aa: CASSFGPADTQYF
CDR3nt: TGTGCCAGCAGTTTTGGCCCCGCAGATACGCAGTATTTT

j_gene: TRBJ2-1
v_gene: TRBV9
d_gene: .
abundance: .
CDR3aa: CASSVLDYSNNEQFF
CDR3nt: TGTGCCAGCAGCGTTCTGGACTACAGTAACAATGAGCAGTTCTTC

j_gene: TRBJ2-7
v_gene: TRBV5-5
d_gene: TRBD2
abundance: few
CDR3aa: CASRVAGGPYEQYF
CDR3nt: TGTGCCAGCAGGGTAGCGGGGGGACCCTACGAGCAGTACTTC

j_gene: TRBJ2-2
v_gene: TRBV18
d_gene: TRBD2
abundance: once
CDR3aa: CASSPSLGRANTGELFF
CDR3nt: TGTGCCAGCTCACCGAGTTTAGGGAGGGCGAACACCGGGGAGCTGTTTTTT

j_gene: TRBJ1-1
v_gene: TRBV21-1
d_gene: .
abundance: .
CDR3aa: CASSKGSMDTEAFF
CDR3nt: TGTGCCAGCAGCAAAGGGAGTATGGACACTGAAGCTTTCTTT

j_gene: TRBJ1-1
v_gene: TRBV5-1
d_gene: .
abundance: .
CDR3aa: CASSSGPGGNTEAFF
CDR3nt: TGCGCCAGCAGCTCTGGACCGGGGGGGAACACTGAAGCTTTCTTT

j_gene: TRBJ1-1
v_gene: TRBV7-2
d_gene: .
abundance: .
CDR3aa: CASSLVSGGNPEAFF
CDR3nt: TGTGCCAGCAGCTTAGTTTCCGGGGGGAACCCTGAAGCTTTCTTT

j_gene: TRBJ2-1
v_gene: TRBV3-1/TRBV3-2
d_gene: .
abundance: .
CDR3aa: CASSQETRRVEQFF
CDR3nt: TGTGCCAGCAGCCAAGAAACTAGGCGGGTTGAGCAGTTCTTC

j_gene: TRBJ2-2
v_gene: TRBV18
d_gene: .
abundance: .
CDR3aa: CASSPVDYRNTGELFF
CDR3nt: TGTGCCAGCTCACCGGTGGACTACCGGAACACCGGGGAGCTGTTTTTT

j_gene: TRBJ2-3
v_gene: TRBV6-5
d_gene: TRBD2
abundance: .
CDR3aa: CASSHLAGTDTQYF
CDR3nt: TGTGCCAGCAGTCATCTAGCGGGCACAGATACGCAGTATTTT

j_gene: TRBJ2-7
v_gene: TRBV2
d_gene: TRBD1
abundance: .
CDR3aa: CASSTLGQGNHEQYF
CDR3nt: TGTGCCAGCAGTACCCTGGGACAGGGGAACCACGAGCAGTACTTC

j_gene: TRBJ2-1
v_gene: TRBV18
d_gene: .
abundance: .
CDR3aa: CASSPNGGYNEQFF
CDR3nt: TGTGCCAGCTCACCAAACGGGGGCTACAATGAGCAGTTCTTC

j_gene: TRBJ2-1
v_gene: TRBV29-1
d_gene: TRBD2
abundance: few
CDR3aa: CSVVGGSYNEQFF
CDR3nt: TGCAGCGTTGTCGGGGGGTCCTACAATGAGCAGTTCTTC

j_gene: TRBJ2-5
v_gene: TRBV7-6
d_gene: TRBD2
abundance: .
CDR3aa: CASSPWGGETQYF
CDR3nt: TGTGCCAGCAGCCCCTGGGGGGGAGAGACCCAGTACTTC

j_gene: TRBJ2-2
v_gene: TRBV29-1
d_gene: TRBD1
abundance: .
CDR3aa: CSAEGTGSGPNTGELFF
CDR3nt: TGCAGCGCCGAAGGGACAGGCAGCGGACCGAACACCGGGGAGCTGTTTTTT

j_gene: TRBJ1-2
v_gene: TRBV3-1/TRBV3-2
d_gene: .
abundance: .
CDR3aa: CASSHHGEGGYGYTF
CDR3nt: TGTGCCAGCAGCCATCACGGGGAAGGGGGCTATGGCTACACCTTC

j_gene: TRBJ2-3
v_gene: TRBV5-1
d_gene: TRBD2
abundance: .
CDR3aa: CASSPGGATTDTQYF
CDR3nt: TGCGCCAGCAGCCCCGGGGGGGCCACCACAGATACGCAGTATTTT

j_gene: TRBJ2-3
v_gene: TRBV27
d_gene: TRBD2
abundance: .
CDR3aa: CASSLLAGGPGTDTQYF
CDR3nt: TGTGCCAGCAGTTTATTAGCGGGAGGGCCGGGAACAGATACGCAGTATTTT

j_gene: TRBJ2-7
v_gene: TRBV6-1
d_gene: .
abundance: .
CDR3aa: CASSDVTARNSYEQYF
CDR3nt: TGTGCCAGCAGTGATGTTACGGCTAGAAACTCCTACGAGCAGTACTTC

j_gene: TRBJ2-3
v_gene: TRBV29-1
d_gene: TRBD2
abundance: .
CDR3aa: CSVFPTSGGRYTQYF
CDR3nt: TGCAGCGTCTTTCCGACTAGCGGGGGGCGTTATACGCAGTATTTT

j_gene: TRBJ2-7
v_gene: TRBV7-9
d_gene: .
abundance: .
CDR3aa: CASSSFPQDRSSYEQYF
CDR3nt: TGTGCCAGCAGTTCATTTCCACAAGACAGGTCCTCCTACGAGCAGTACTTC

j_gene: TRBJ1-1
v_gene: TRBV5-5
d_gene: TRBD1
abundance: few
CDR3aa: CASSRDQGVNTEAFF
CDR3nt: TGTGCCAGCAGCCGGGACCAGGGGGTGAACACTGAAGCTTTCTTT

j_gene: TRBJ2-3
v_gene: TRBV19
d_gene: TRBD1
abundance: .
CDR3aa: CASSAGQGGTDTQYF
CDR3nt: TGTGCCAGTAGTGCAGGACAGGGTGGCACAGATACGCAGTATTTT